The subject of this entry is one TCR beta chain. The antigen is unknown. From germline, CDR1 is SQVTM and CDR2 ANQGSEA. This CDR3 is 11 amino acids long. Trimming took 3 bases from V and 11 from J, leaving 13 bases between them. These data are taken from a study of T cell responses to AZD1222 COVID-19 vaccine. Method: immunoSEQ multiplex PCR; TCRdb's copy keeps in-frame clones and lacks some. The table shows 150,000 to 200,000 clones, with 85% to 90% occurring only once. Pooling covered second doses at about 4 or about 12 weeks. The study's findings and limits: Clonal diversity may have been underestimated in mostly white British donors.

The TCR comes from an adult who received the AZD1222 COVID-19 vaccine. The sample in question was peripheral blood, obtained 28 days after the second AZD1222 dose. V usage is TRBV29-1 and J usage is TRBJ1-2; D not resolved. The DNA for the CDR3 is TGCAGCGTTGACGCTTACCCCAGGTACACCTTC. Translating it yields CSVDAYPRYTF.